The T cell receptor beta chain under discussion was sequenced for a study of T cell changes during pregnancy in multiple sclerosis. The germline gives CDR1 GTSNPN, CDR2 SVGIG (reference sequence). There are 17 residues in the CDR3. Trimming removed 3 bases at V and 7 bases at J, with 25 bases between. This clone was picked up a small number of times. Using immunoSEQ multiplex PCR, the repertoire was profiled, and TCRdb retains in-frame clones only, with some absent. The sample consists of approximately 38,000 clones, roughly 90% of them appearing once. Sequenced material: CD8+ T cells from peripheral blood mononuclear cells, taken in the third trimester of pregnancy. The clonotype was recovered from a female donor with multiple sclerosis, enrolled in a pregnancy study. The chain links TRBV30 to TRBJ2-1; D possibly corresponds to TRBD1 (7 bases). For the CDR3, the DNA is TGTGCCTGGAGGAGGGACTCGACAGGGACGATTAGTAATGAGCAGTTCTTC. Its protein product is CAWRRDSTGTISNEQFF.